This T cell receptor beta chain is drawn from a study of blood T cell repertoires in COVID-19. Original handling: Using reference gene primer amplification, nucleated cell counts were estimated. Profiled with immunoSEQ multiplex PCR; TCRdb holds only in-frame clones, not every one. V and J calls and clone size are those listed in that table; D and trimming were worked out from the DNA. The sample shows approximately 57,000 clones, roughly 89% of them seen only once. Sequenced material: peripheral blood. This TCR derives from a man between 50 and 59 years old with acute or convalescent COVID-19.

This CDR3 reads CASSAGLAGGRGRGELFF. The DNA for the CDR3 is TGCGCCAGCAGCGCGGGACTAGCGGGAGGCCGGGGGAGGGGGGAGCTGTTTTTT. The V gene is TRBV4-1, the J gene TRBJ2-2; TRBD2 matches at 15 bases. V trimming: 5 bases; J trimming: 8 bases; junction bases outside the gene matches: 12. CDR3 size: 18 residues. CDR1 MGHRA and CDR2 YSYEKL come from the germline V gene.